This TCR beta chain is drawn from a study of metastatic and nonmetastatic thyroid tumors. As for the study in general: Blood and tumor or nodule tissue repertoires from malignant and benign thyroid patients were compared. The study, taken as a whole, reports: Relative to benign nodules, malignant thyroid tumors were reportedly characterized by significantly elevated TCR beta diversity in blood and tumor.

Authors' processing steps: Construction of a distant-metastasis classifier for papillary thyroid cancer relied on CDR3 differences across clinicopathological groups. TCRdb ran MiXCR on the PCR reads. These V and J calls originate from TCRdb's pipeline instead of the authors' own analysis. Of roughly 21,000 clones listed, roughly 24% are singletons. This clone was seen ten or more times. What it binds is unknown. All patients were untreated before thyroid surgery. The specimen was blood. This TCR was sampled from a female donor with papillary thyroid cancer or a benign thyroid nodule (not recorded which). Some clones in this sample may be carry-over from other donors' samples.

CDR3 region: CASSPPKSGERTDTQYF. As DNA, the CDR3 is TGTGCCAGCAGTCCGCCAAAAAGCGGGGAGAGAACAGATACGCAGTATTTT. The V gene is TRBV12-3 or TRBV12-4, the J gene TRBJ2-3; 7 positions agree with TRBD2. V was pared by 5 bases and J by 3 bases, with 14 bases of the junction left unmatched. The CDR3 totals 17 residues.